A single sample gave rise to the 10 T cell receptor beta chains below, sequenced in a study of T cell changes during pregnancy in multiple sclerosis. The repertoire was sequenced with immunoSEQ multiplex PCR; TCRdb's copy has only in-frame clones and lacks some. The sample contains almost 65,000 clones, about 90% of which appear only once. The starting material was peripheral blood, obtained in the first trimester of pregnancy. These TCRs come from a female donor with multiple sclerosis, enrolled in a pregnancy study.

The chain links TRBV6-5 to TRBJ1-1; no clear D gene. With 5 bases removed from V and 11 bases from J, the gap between germline ends came to 12 bases. This CDR3 region has 11 residues. Germline V gene data show CDR1 as MNHEY and CDR2 as SVGAGI. The CDR3 here is CASSSISGAFF. CDR3 DNA: TGTGCCAGCAGTAGTATATCCGGGGCTTTCTTT.

This chain connects TRBV11-2 to TRBJ2-7, with 13 bases that match TRBD2. The junction had 8 bases not matched to a gene; V was cut back by 4 bases and J by 5 bases. CDR1 is SGHAT and CDR2 is FQNNGV in the germline V gene. This CDR3 comprises 16 residues. In nucleotides, the CDR3 is TGTGCCAGCAGCTCCGGACTAGCGGGAGTTATTGACGAGCAGTACTTC. As protein: CASSSGLAGVIDEQYF.

V gene TRBV27 combines with J gene TRBJ2-3; 11 bases map to TRBD2. CDR1 is MNHEY, CDR2 SMNVEV, per germline (reference sequence). V gave up 4 bases and J gave up 5 bases; unmatched junction bases: 5. The CDR3 has 15 amino acids. The CDR3 sequence is CASSSTGLAGDTQYF. DNA for the CDR3: TGTGCCAGCAGTTCAACCGGACTAGCGGGAGATACGCAGTATTTT.

The chain couples TRBV27 to TRBJ2-7; 9 positions agree with TRBD1. V shed 3 bases and J 7 bases; nucleotides not matched to a gene: 13. Germline CDR1 and CDR2: MNHEY and SMNVEV (reference sequence). This CDR3 region has 16 residues. CDR3 region: CASSLLRDRAYGEQYF. The CDR3 DNA is TGTGCCAGCAGTTTGCTCCGGGACAGGGCCTATGGGGAGCAGTACTTC.

The V gene is TRBV28, the J gene TRBJ1-1; TRBD1 agrees at 8 bases. CDR1 is MDHEN, CDR2 SYDVKM, per germline. This CDR3 is built from 16 residues. V shed 4 bases and J 4 bases; nucleotides not matched to a gene: 11. The CDR3 DNA follows: TGTGCCAGCAGTTCCCCAGTTCAGGGGGCGGGCACTGAAGCTTTCTTT. Translating it yields CASSSPVQGAGTEAFF.

V gene TRBV29-1 combines with J gene TRBJ2-6, with 11 bases that match TRBD1. The CDR3 covers 15 residues. The V gene end was trimmed by 6 bases and the J gene end by 0 bases; junction bases not matched to a gene: 1. Looked up from germline, CDR1 is SQVTM and CDR2 is ANQGSEA. The CDR3 reads CSVGTGGSGANVLTF. The DNA for the CDR3 is TGCAGCGTAGGGACAGGGGGCTCTGGGGCCAACGTCCTGACTTTC.

CDR3 sequence reads: CASSFKSFGNSGNTIYF. As DNA, the CDR3 is TGTGCCAGCAGCTTCAAATCCTTCGGGAACTCTGGAAACACCATATATTTT. The chain links TRBV5-6 to TRBJ1-3; the D is unclear. Trimming took 2 bases from V and 0 from J, leaving 15 bases between them. This CDR3 spans 17 amino acids. The germline gives CDR1 SGHDT, CDR2 YYEEEE.

This chain links TRBV5-8 with TRBJ2-2, with D unresolved. This CDR3 spans 14 amino acids. CDR1 and CDR2 from the germline V gene are SGHTS and YDEGEE. Trimming removed 3 bases from V and 3 bases from J, with 9 bases in between. The CDR3 DNA sequence: TGTGCCAGCAGCTATCTGGTAGACACCGGGGAGCTGTTTTTT. This sequence encodes CASSYLVDTGELFF.

This chain uses TRBV14 with TRBJ2-7; D is undetermined. V was pared by 0 bases and J by 0 bases, with 21 bases between. CDR3 length: 19 amino acids. Germline V gives CDR1 SGHDN, CDR2 FVKESK. The chain's CDR3 is CASSQDPQEIRMSSYEQYF. The DNA of the CDR3 is TGTGCCAGCAGCCAAGATCCCCAGGAAATCAGGATGAGCTCCTACGAGCAGTACTTC.

The chain recombines TRBV15 with TRBJ2-4, with 8 bases aligning to TRBD2. Germline V gene data show CDR1 as LNHNV and CDR2 as YYDKDF (reference sequence). The CDR3 has 18 residues. V lost 0 bases, J lost 0 bases, and 7 bases stayed unmatched. This CDR3 is CATSRDQGLAGAKNIQYF. In nucleotides, the CDR3 is TGTGCCACCAGCAGAGATCAGGGCCTAGCGGGAGCCAAAAACATTCAGTACTTC.